This T cell receptor (beta chain) appears in the sequencing data of a study of T cell responses to AZD1222 COVID-19 vaccine (dated by TCRdb to the early 2020s). Study-wide context: TCR sequencing covered about 230 trial participants: some 210 given two doses of AZD1222 and approximately 26 given two doses of MenACWY control vaccine. Trial participants were enrolled by age into subgroups of 18-55, 56-69 and 70-plus years, and around 150, 28 and 57 TCR-sequenced participants, respectively, were included in these subgroups.

From a lookup of the germline V gene, CDR1 and CDR2 are ENHRY and SYGVKD. Between the V and J ends, shortened by 3 bases and 0 bases respectively, the junction contains 6 bases. Reading from cysteine to phenylalanine, the CDR3 counts 14 amino acids. This entry keeps only the CDR3 DNA: 42 bases, framed from base 1. For this clone: The antigen this receptor binds is unknown. There are no base qualities to consult, and no much larger clone falls within one base.

Points the paper makes about the study in general: Spike-specific TCR breadth and depth rose significantly after two AZD1222 doses compared with day 0 and with MenACWY recipients. Because no day 14 peak-response samples were available, the repertoires could be characterized only after the peak T cell response. Most participants were white British and females outnumbered males, and the authors suggested that clonal diversity may have been underestimated. In the small 56-69-year group, the increase in depth fell short of significance, most likely because of low power. Conclusions about previously exposed vaccinees were limited because only six AZD1222 recipients were SARS-CoV-2 seropositive at baseline. Nearly half of unique spike-specific TCRs reportedly recognized epitopes outside regions mutated in the B.1.351 and B.1.1.7 variants. Vaccine-associated CD4 TCRs spanned the whole spike protein, with dominant responses in regions 160-218 and 743-854.

The CDR3 regions of human TCRbeta chains were analyzed by immunosequencing. The original methods were these. Repertoire TCRs were checked for matches against a reference library of SARS-CoV-2-specific TCRs that had been generated using the MIRA antigen-specificity platform. Breadth was defined as the fraction of unique TCRs that were SARS-CoV-2-associated. Depth was defined as the fraction of total T cells that were SARS-CoV-2-associated. Using the MIRA data, each spike-specific TCR was mapped to the spike region that the TCR reacts to and placed in a CD4 or CD8 class. Log10-transformed breadth and depth values were compared by one-way ANOVA with Sidak's multiple comparisons tests. As stored in TCRdb, this immuneACCESS dataset retains in-frame rearrangements with V and J assigned. A fraction of the clones does not appear; measured against another copy, unresolved V genes explain less than half of the discrepancy, and the remainder lacks a known reason. V, J and clone size are those of that table, while D and trimming were read from the DNA. For this sample the table gives 150,000 to 160,000 clones, of which about 89% were detected only once. The top ten hold approximately 9.1% of the sample.

The sample's time point label, in plain terms: about 28 days (+/-7) after the second vaccine dose. Because spike-specific TCR depth and breadth did not differ between the two schedules, AZD1222 recipients who got a second dose at roughly 4 weeks were pooled with those who got a second dose at roughly 12 weeks. The vaccinee samples were drawn from two UK trials, COV001 and COV002, one of which was a single-blind randomized controlled phase 2/3 trial testing AZD1222 (ChAdOx1 nCoV-19) in healthy adults. For TCRbeta chain sequencing, PBMC samples were collected from trial participants at day 0 and at day 28 after the second dose.

The sequence was obtained from an adult who received the AZD1222 COVID-19 vaccine. This sequence uses TRBV10-3 and TRBJ1-5, with no confident D gene call. Sequencing was performed on peripheral blood, taken 28 days after the second AZD1222 dose. DNA sequence: TGTGCCATCAGTGATCGGAATAGCAATCAGCCCCAGCATTTT. Its translation reads: CAISDRNSNQPQHF.